The 26 T cell receptor beta chains below come from one sample, sequenced in a study of graft-versus-host responses after intestinal transplantation. Their antigens are not known. Profiled with immunoSEQ multiplex PCR; TCRdb holds only in-frame clones, not every one. In the table there are 90,000 to 150,000 clones, roughly 95% of which are singletons. The sample in question was unstimulated CD8+ T cells sorted from spleen or lymph node cells, obtained before intestinal transplant. The receptor set was obtained from a human donor who received an intestinal transplant.

The V gene is TRBV6-5, the J gene TRBJ2-1; no clear D. CDR3 length: 11 amino acids. Germline CDR1 is MNHEY and CDR2 is SVGAGI. Trimming removed 5 bases at V and 10 bases at J, with 9 bases between. The CDR3 region has the DNA TGTGCCAGCAGTACGGTTGGCGAGCAGTTCTTC. Translated, it gives CASSTVGEQFF.

The chain uses TRBV7-6 and TRBJ2-3; 9 bases align to TRBD2. Trimming at V came to 5 bases and at J to 0 bases, leaving 12 bases not matched to a gene. The germline CDR1 and CDR2 sequences are SGHVS and FNYEAQ. This CDR3 region has 18 residues. As DNA, the CDR3 is TGTGCCAGCAGCCGAGGAACCTTTAGCGGGAGAAGCACAGATACGCAGTATTTT. Encoded protein: CASSRGTFSGRSTDTQYF.

This chain links TRBV6-5 with TRBJ2-5; 9 bases match TRBD2. The junction had 12 bases not matched to a gene; V was cut back by 6 bases and J by 7 bases. The CDR3 runs to 15 residues. Per the germline V gene, CDR1 is MNHEY and CDR2 is SVGAGI. The CDR3 reads CASSPTSGGKVTQYF. CDR3 bases: TGTGCCAGCAGCCCGACTAGCGGAGGGAAGGTGACCCAGTACTTC.

The CDR3 loop reads CASSTRDYPYEQYF. CDR3 bases: TGTGCCAGTAGTACTCGGGACTACCCCTACGAGCAGTACTTC. The chain carries TRBV19 and TRBJ2-7, with 7 bases that match TRBD2. The germline CDR1 and CDR2 sequences are LNHDA and SQIVND (reference sequence). Unmatched junction bases numbered 5, after V lost 4 bases and J lost 2 bases. The CDR3 spans 14 residues.

J is TRBJ2-5 and V is TRBV2; 10 nucleotides align to TRBD1. With 6 bases clipped from V and 5 bases from J, the junction kept 9 bases outside the gene matches. Germline-derived CDR1 and CDR2 are SNHLY and FYNNEI. The CDR3 has 15 amino acids. CDR3 amino acids: CASSTRQGAIETQYF. The CDR3 DNA reads TGTGCCAGCAGCACCCGACAGGGGGCAATCGAGACCCAGTACTTC.

The chain joins TRBV9 to TRBJ2-1; 9 nucleotides match TRBD2. CDR3 length equals 19 residues. Trimming at V came to 1 base and at J to 5 bases, leaving 16 bases not matched to a gene. The germline gives CDR1 SGDLS, CDR2 YYNGEE. The CDR3 protein is CASSVFPRRLAGYHNEQFF. Written as DNA, the CDR3 is TGTGCCAGCAGCGTATTTCCCCGAAGGCTAGCGGGATACCACAATGAGCAGTTCTTC.

This sequence joins TRBV5-1 and TRBJ1-1; TRBD1 might be the D (5 bases). V shed 4 bases and J shed 1 base, with 11 bases lying between them. CDR1 and CDR2 from the germline V gene are SGHRS and YFSETQ. This CDR3 is 14 amino acids long. CDR3 amino acids: CASSVDGTNTEAFF. The CDR3 DNA follows: TGCGCCAGCAGCGTGGACGGGACGAACACTGAAGCTTTCTTT.

The genes are TRBV28 and TRBJ1-2; 7 nucleotides agree with TRBD1. This CDR3 is built from 17 residues. Germline-derived CDR1 and CDR2 are MDHEN and SYDVKM. Trimming at V came to 6 bases and at J to 3 bases, leaving 16 bases not matched to a gene. As DNA, the CDR3 is TGTGCCAGCAGCAGACAACGACTGACAGGGAAGGACTATGGCTACACCTTC. Encoded protein: CASSRQRLTGKDYGYTF.

This chain connects TRBV4-1 to TRBJ2-1; 10 nucleotides agree with TRBD2. In germline, CDR1 is MGHRA, CDR2 YSYEKL. V dropped 0 bases and J dropped 6; count of bases not matched to a gene: 14. CDR3 length: 19 amino acids. The CDR3 coding sequence is TGCGCCAGCAGCCAAGATCCGAATTTCCTAGCGGGAGCGACCAATGAGCAGTTCTTC. It translates to CASSQDPNFLAGATNEQFF.

The genes are TRBV12-5 and TRBJ1-1; D possibly corresponds to TRBD1 (5 bases). The CDR3 runs to 13 residues. Trimming stripped 6 bases from V and 5 bases from J, with 13 bases between. Germline V gene sequence: CDR1 LGHNT, CDR2 FRNRAP. The CDR3 reads CASGQGGGTEAFF. CDR3 DNA sequence: TGTGCTAGTGGCCAGGGTGGGGGGACTGAAGCTTTCTTT.

This clone was found once. This chain joins TRBV27 and TRBJ1-4; D gene ambiguous. The CDR3 length is 14 residues. CDR1 is MNHEY, CDR2 SMNVEV, per germline (reference sequence). The ends were cut back, 2 bases at V and 5 bases at J, with 9 bases in the middle. The CDR3, as DNA: TGTGCCAGCAGTTTAATACAGAGCAATGAAAAACTGTTTTTT. It yields the protein CASSLIQSNEKLFF.

The chain is built from TRBV15 and TRBJ2-5; either TRBD1 or TRBD2 may supply D (6 bases each). The germline V gene has CDR1 LNHNV and CDR2 YYDKDF (reference sequence). The CDR3 has 15 residues. V dropped 1 base and J dropped 2 bases, with 11 bases sitting between them. CDR3 amino acids: CATSRGLGGQETQYF. Here the CDR3 DNA reads TGTGCCACCAGCAGAGGACTAGGGGGGCAAGAGACCCAGTACTTC.

J is TRBJ1-5 and V is TRBV4-1; D is uncertain. Germline lookup yields CDR1 MGHRA and CDR2 YSYEKL. This CDR3 is 13 amino acids long. The V gene lost 6 bases and the J gene lost 9 bases, with 15 bases spanning the gap. The chain's CDR3 is CASSPAPGGPQHF. In DNA form, the CDR3 reads TGCGCCAGCAGTCCTGCCCCGGGAGGGCCCCAGCATTTT.

The chain uses TRBV9 and TRBJ2-3, with 7 bases matching TRBD1. Unmatched junction bases numbered 1, after V lost 0 bases and J lost 0 bases. The CDR3 runs 15 residues. The germline V gene has CDR1 SGDLS and CDR2 YYNGEE. CDR3 sequence reads: CASSVEGASTDTQYF. The CDR3 DNA reads as TGTGCCAGCAGCGTAGAGGGGGCTAGCACAGATACGCAGTATTTT.

The rearrangement links TRBV7-3 to TRBJ2-7, with D unresolved. The CDR3 runs 15 residues. Germline V CDR1 and CDR2: SGHTA, FQGTGA. Trimming left V 2 bases short and J 2 bases short, with 13 bases between. DNA for the CDR3: TGTGCCAGCAGCTTAGCTTTTCAGCGAGCCTACGAGCAGTACTTC. This encodes CASSLAFQRAYEQYF.

The CDR3 loop reads CASSQEQVAGLSTDTQYF. The CDR3 DNA follows: TGTGCCAGCAGCCAAGAGCAGGTAGCGGGCCTCAGCACAGATACGCAGTATTTT. The chain couples TRBV4-2 to TRBJ2-3, with 7 nucleotides matching TRBD2. CDR3 length: 18 residues. Trimming at V came to 0 bases and at J to 0 bases, leaving 9 bases not matched to a gene. Germline CDR1 is LGHNA and CDR2 is YNFKEQ.

The gene calls are TRBV4-1 and TRBJ1-6; possible D gene TRBD1, 5 bases. Germline V gives CDR1 MGHRA, CDR2 YSYEKL. CDR3 length: 15 residues. V gave up 0 bases and J gave up 8 bases, with 11 bases separating them. The CDR3 here is CASSQEVSRDSPLHF. DNA of the CDR3: TGCGCCAGCAGCCAAGAAGTCTCCAGGGATTCACCCCTCCACTTT.

The rearrangement uses TRBV15 and TRBJ2-5; no clear D. V gave up 2 bases and J gave up 0 bases, with 10 bases separating them. The CDR3 covers 15 residues. The germline V gene has CDR1 LNHNV and CDR2 YYDKDF (reference sequence). CDR3 loop: CATSRNWAYQETQYF. CDR3 nucleotides: TGTGCCACCAGCAGAAATTGGGCCTACCAAGAGACCCAGTACTTC.

The chain carries TRBV30 and TRBJ2-7; D not resolved. The CDR3 length is 12 residues. V shed 0 bases and J shed 5 bases, with 8 bases lying between them. CDR1 is GTSNPN and CDR2 is SVGIG in the germline V gene (reference sequence). The CDR3 sequence is CAWSVGADEQYF. DNA for the CDR3: TGTGCCTGGAGTGTGGGCGCGGACGAGCAGTACTTC.

J is TRBJ1-1 and V is TRBV7-3, with D maybe TRBD1 (5 bases). Trimming cost V 6 bases and J 4 bases, with 15 bases left between them. The CDR3 extends over 14 amino acids. CDR1 is SGHTA and CDR2 is FQGTGA in the germline V gene. The DNA of the CDR3 is TGTGCCAGCAGTCCAGTGTCGGGGGGCACTGAAGCTTTCTTT. It is translated as CASSPVSGGTEAFF.

The chain uses TRBV23-1 and TRBJ1-1; possibly TRBD1 for D (6 bases). TRBV23-1 is sorted into the ORF group, with uncertain function. Trimming took off 5 bases at V and 1 base at J, with 14 bases between the two ends. CDR3 length: 15 residues. The CDR3 nucleotides read TGCGCCAGCAGTGAAATTCAGGGGCAGAACACTGAAGCTTTCTTT. This sequence encodes CASSEIQGQNTEAFF.

V gene TRBV19 combines with J gene TRBJ2-7, with 7 bases fitting TRBD1. This CDR3 spans 15 amino acids. Germline V lookup: CDR1 LNHDA, CDR2 SQIVND (reference sequence). V dropped 0 bases and J dropped 5; count of bases not matched to a gene: 7. CDR3 DNA: TGTGCCAGTAGTATAGAGGGCAGGGGGTACCACGAGCAGTACTTC. Translating gives CASSIEGRGYHEQYF.

CDR3 protein: CASSYSGAYGYTF. The CDR3 nucleotides are TGTGCCAGCAGTTACTCAGGGGCATATGGCTACACCTTC. The chain links TRBV6-5 to TRBJ1-2, with D perhaps TRBD1 (5 bases). Germline CDR1 is MNHEY and CDR2 is SVGAGI. Trimming stripped 0 bases from V and 5 bases from J, with 7 bases between. The CDR3 consists of 13 residues.

V and J are TRBV9 and TRBJ2-7; D possibly corresponds to TRBD1 (6 bases). The CDR3 loop spans 11 amino acids. Germline V gene lookup returns CDR1 SGDLS and CDR2 YYNGEE. Trimming removed 8 bases from V and 3 bases from J, with 9 bases in between. CDR3 region: CASTDSYEQYF. DNA for the CDR3: TGTGCCAGTACGGACAGCTACGAGCAGTACTTC.

This sequence joins TRBV30 and TRBJ2-1; 13 bases are a match to TRBD2. Germline CDR1 reads GTSNPN; CDR2 reads SVGIG (reference sequence). The CDR3 is 15 amino acids. V shed 3 bases and J 8 bases; nucleotides not matched to a gene: 7. CDR3 DNA: TGTGCCTGGAGAGGTCGGACTAGCGGGAGAGATGAGCAGTTCTTC. Amino acid sequence: CAWRGRTSGRDEQFF.

This chain joins TRBV9 and TRBJ2-7; D uncertain. Trimming shortened V by 2 bases and J by 5 bases, and 11 bases separated the two germline ends. In germline, CDR1 is SGDLS, CDR2 YYNGEE. The CDR3 covers 13 residues. This CDR3 reads CASSVAQLDEQYF. In DNA form, the CDR3 reads TGTGCCAGCAGCGTTGCCCAATTAGACGAGCAGTACTTC.